This T cell receptor (beta chain) was identified during a study of T cell clonality in common variable immunodeficiency. Notes on this clone: Its antigen is not identified. Read coverage stops 3 residues before the CDR3 terminus; the germline J gene supplies the remainder.

Measured with immunoSEQ multiplex PCR; TCRdb has only the in-frame clones, and not every one. The sample yields 40,000 or so clones, without any singletons. Study results and caveats: Authors noted CVID clonality's cause needs subpopulation repertoire sequencing.

This CDR3 comprises 13 residues. V was pared by 8 bases and J by 3 bases, with 8 bases of the junction left unmatched. Germline V gene data show CDR1 as SQVTM and CDR2 as ANQGSEA. Input material: peripheral blood mononuclear cells. The receptor's source is a person between 18 and 75 years old in good health. The J gene is TRBJ2-5, the V gene TRBV29-1; 8 bases agree with TRBD1. CDR3 sequence: CSTDRVGEETQYF. CDR3 bases read: TGCAGCACGGACAGGGTCGGTGAAGAGACC.